These 27 T cell receptor beta chains share one sample of origin, sequenced in a study of T cell responses to AZD1222 COVID-19 vaccine (dated by TCRdb to the early 2020s). Library preparation used the immunoSEQ multiplex PCR assay. Not all clones reach the TCRdb copy of this immuneACCESS table, which keeps in-frame sequences only. Checked studies attribute under half of the gap to unresolved V genes and leave the rest unexplained. The sample yields 90,000 to 150,000 clones; around nine tenths were counted once. The ten top clones hold less than 4.5% of the sample. Per the publication, the time point label means: baseline before first vaccination. The sequenced sample was peripheral blood, obtained on day 0 of AZD1222 vaccination. Receptors were obtained from an adult in good health.

The J gene is TRBJ1-1, the V gene TRBV29-1; no definite D call. The V and J ends lost 8 bases and 6 bases respectively, with 10 bases between them. CDR1 is SQVTM and CDR2 is ANQGSEA in the germline V gene. The CDR3 extends over 10 amino acids. The CDR3 DNA follows: TGCAGCACCATGTTCCCTGAAGCTTTCTTT. Encoded protein: CSTMFPEAFF.

The rearrangement links TRBV7-2 to TRBJ1-2; 12 bases match TRBD1. J lost 7 bases, V lost 2 bases, and 17 bases had no gene match. Germline CDR1 is SGHTA and CDR2 is FQGNSA. The CDR3 length is 19 residues. The CDR3 loop is CASSLQSPGQGARVFGYTF. Written as DNA, the CDR3 is TGTGCCAGCAGCTTACAATCCCCGGGACAGGGGGCGCGAGTTTTTGGCTACACCTTC. The full variable domain, completed using reference TRBV7-2 and TRBJ1-2, is GAGVSQSPSNKVTEKGKDVELRCDPISGHTALYWYRQSLGQGLEFLIYFQGNSAPDKSGLPSDRFSAERTGGSVSTLTIQRTQQEDSAVYLCASSLQSPGQGARVFGYTFGSGTRLTVV.

This rearrangement joins TRBV4-1 to TRBJ2-2; D is possibly TRBD2 (5 bases). Between the trimmed V and J ends, which lost 1 base and 0 bases, there was a span of 12 bases. Germline V gene lookup returns CDR1 MGHRA and CDR2 YSYEKL. CDR3 length equals 17 residues. CDR3 loop: CASSQGYSGTNTGELFF. CDR3 nucleotide sequence: TGCGCCAGCAGCCAAGGCTACAGCGGTACGAACACCGGGGAGCTGTTTTTT.

The chain combines TRBV6-6 with TRBJ1-3; no firm D call. The germline V gene has CDR1 MNHNY and CDR2 SVGAGI (reference sequence). The CDR3 loop spans 15 amino acids. V was trimmed by 9 bases and J by 1 base, leaving 16 bases between them. The DNA for the CDR3 is TGTGCCAGTTCTTTGGACCAAATGTCTGGAAACACCATATATTTT. This translates into CASSLDQMSGNTIYF.

The chain joins TRBV9 to TRBJ1-2; 8 bases agree with TRBD1. CDR3 length: 14 amino acids. V lost 3 bases to trimming and J lost 9 bases; unmatched junction nucleotides: 10. CDR1 is SGDLS and CDR2 is YYNGEE in the germline V gene. The CDR3 loop reads CASSDPRTGRSYTF. As DNA, the CDR3 is TGTGCCAGCAGCGACCCCCGGACAGGGCGAAGCTACACCTTC.

The genes are TRBV6-5 and TRBJ2-7; 8 bases line up with TRBD2. The CDR3 is 13 residues long. In germline, CDR1 is MNHEY, CDR2 SVGAGI. The trim removed 6 bases at V and 3 bases at J, leaving 4 bases unmatched. The chain's CDR3 is CASRAGGGYEQYF. In DNA, the CDR3 is TGTGCCAGCAGGGCGGGGGGCGGCTACGAGCAGTACTTC.

The chain is built from TRBV25-1 and TRBJ2-7, with D tentatively TRBD2 (6 bases). Trimming removed 7 bases at V and 12 bases at J, with 13 bases between. CDR1 MGHDK and CDR2 SYGVNS come from the germline V gene. The CDR3 spans 10 residues. CDR3 amino acids: CASNPGTAYF. Written as DNA, the CDR3 is TGTGCCAGCAATCCCGGGACTGCGTACTTC.

The table lists this clone with a count of one. This chain connects TRBV10-2 to TRBJ1-2; TRBD1 might be the D (6 bases). The germline gives CDR1 WSHSY, CDR2 SAAADI. The CDR3 has 15 amino acids. Between the trimmed V and J ends, which lost 0 bases and 4 bases, there was a span of 12 bases. CDR3 loop: CASSESFRGSYGYTF. The CDR3 DNA reads TGCGCCAGCAGTGAGTCGTTTAGGGGGTCCTATGGCTACACCTTC.

The V call is TRBV4-1, the J call TRBJ2-5; TRBD1 agrees at 9 bases. Germline V gene lookup returns CDR1 MGHRA and CDR2 YSYEKL. V lost 1 base to trimming and J lost 6 bases; unmatched junction nucleotides: 6. There are 15 residues in the CDR3. The CDR3 region is CASSQVGDRAKTQYF. The DNA of the CDR3 is TGCGCCAGCAGCCAAGTCGGGGACAGGGCAAAGACCCAGTACTTC.

CDR3 sequence (DNA): TGTGCCAGCAGCCAAGTGGACTTCCGGGACGAATATGAAAAACTGTTTTTT. Its protein is CASSQVDFRDEYEKLFF. V gene TRBV14 combines with J gene TRBJ1-4; TRBD1 is a possible D gene (5 bases). This CDR3 comprises 17 residues. CDR1 is SGHDN, CDR2 FVKESK, per germline. The germline V and J ends were trimmed by 1 base and 6 bases, with 18 bases remaining between them.

The V and J genes are TRBV12-3 or TRBV12-4 and TRBJ2-1, with 10 bases aligning to TRBD2. The CDR3 consists of 13 residues. The V and J ends lost 6 bases and 12 bases, in that order; junction bases with no gene match: 8. The CDR3 protein is CASSTFLAGAQFF. CDR3 nucleotides: TGTGCCAGCAGCACCTTTCTAGCGGGAGCGCAGTTCTTC.

This chain uses TRBV19 with TRBJ1-6; TRBD1 matches at 10 bases. Losses at the gene ends were 7 bases for V and 6 bases for J; bases not matched to a gene: 6. The CDR3 consists of 15 residues. The germline CDR1 and CDR2 sequences are LNHDA and SQIVND (reference sequence). CDR3 residues: CASKETGGPNSPLHF. The CDR3 DNA follows: TGTGCCAGTAAAGAGACAGGGGGCCCTAATTCACCCCTCCACTTT.

V gene TRBV19 combines with J gene TRBJ1-3; TRBD1 might be the D (5 bases). The germline V and J ends were trimmed by 3 bases and 4 bases, with 13 bases remaining between them. Germline assignment: CDR1 LNHDA and CDR2 SQIVND (reference sequence). This CDR3 comprises 15 residues. In nucleotides, the CDR3 is TGTGCCAGTAGTATTGCCCCAGGGTCCGGAAACACCATATATTTT. As protein: CASSIAPGSGNTIYF.

The CDR3 coding sequence is TGTGCCACCAGCAGGGTGGGACAGGCCGCAAACACCTACGAGCAGTACTTC. This gives the protein CATSRVGQAANTYEQYF. V usage is TRBV15 and J usage is TRBJ2-7; TRBD1 matches at 8 bases. The CDR3 runs 17 residues. Germline V gene data show CDR1 as LNHNV and CDR2 as YYDKDF (reference sequence). V gave up 3 bases and J gave up 2 bases; unmatched junction bases: 12.

The V gene is TRBV7-9, the J gene TRBJ1-1; no definite D call. The CDR3 runs to 13 residues. The germline CDR1 and CDR2 sequences are SEHNR and FQNEAQ (reference sequence). With 1 base removed from V and 1 base from J, the gap between germline ends came to 4 bases. CDR3 amino acids: CASSLDPNTEAFF. CDR3 DNA: TGTGCCAGCAGCTTAGATCCGAACACTGAAGCTTTCTTT.

The chain links TRBV7-9 to TRBJ1-6; D is undetermined. The V end was cut by 1 base, the J end by 5 bases, with 9 bases between. The CDR3 spans 15 residues. CDR1 is SEHNR and CDR2 is FQNEAQ in the germline V gene (reference sequence). CDR3 protein: CASSLEATDNSPLHF. CDR3 bases: TGTGCCAGCAGCTTAGAGGCTACGGATAATTCACCCCTCCACTTT.

DNA for the CDR3: TGTGCCAGCAGCCCTGGGGGAGGGCTCTCTACTGAAGCTTTCTTT. Translation gives CASSPGGGLSTEAFF. The chain recombines TRBV5-6 with TRBJ1-1, with D possibly being TRBD1 (5 bases). The CDR3 length is 15 residues. Germline assignment: CDR1 SGHDT and CDR2 YYEEEE. Trimming took off 4 bases at V and 5 bases at J, with 18 bases between the two ends. Using reference TRBV5-6 and TRBJ1-1 for the parts outside the CDR3, the full variable domain is DAGVTQSPTHLIKTRGQQVTLRCSPKSGHDTVSWYQQALGQGPQFIFQYYEEEERQRGNFPDRFSGHQFPNYSSELNVNALLLGDSALYLCASSPGGGLSTEAFFGQGTRLTVV.

The chain combines TRBV9 with TRBJ1-3; D call uncertain. Germline CDR1 is SGDLS and CDR2 is YYNGEE. Trimming left V 0 bases short and J 2 bases short, with 9 bases between. This CDR3 has 15 amino acids. The CDR3, as DNA: TGTGCCAGCAGCGTAGGCGGGAATCCTGGAAACACCATATATTTT. As protein: CASSVGGNPGNTIYF. Full variable domain (missing parts from reference TRBV9 and TRBJ1-3): DSGVTQTPKHLITATGQRVTLRCSPRSGDLSVYWYQQSLDQGLQFLIQYYNGEERAKGNILERFSAQQFPDLHSELNLSSLELGDSALYFCASSVGGNPGNTIYFGEGSWLTVV.

A single count supports this clone. The CDR3 is CASGLAKKTSGEQSSYNEQFF. The CDR3 nucleotides are TGTGCTAGTGGTTTGGCCAAGAAGACTAGCGGGGAACAAAGCTCCTACAATGAGCAGTTCTTC. The chain carries TRBV12-5 and TRBJ2-1; 11 nucleotides align to TRBD2. J gave up 0 bases and V 1 base, and 14 bases lay outside the gene matches. Germline CDR1 reads LGHNT; CDR2 reads FRNRAP. This CDR3 is 21 amino acids long.

The rearrangement links TRBV5-1 to TRBJ1-2, with a possible D match to TRBD1 (6 bases). Trimming removed 0 bases from V and 4 bases from J, with 19 bases in between. The germline V gene encodes CDR1 SGHRS and CDR2 YFSETQ. This CDR3 is built from 17 residues. CDR3 DNA sequence: TGCGCCAGCAGCTTGGGGCTCGTTGGGGGGCAAGGCTATGGCTACACCTTC. Amino acid sequence: CASSLGLVGGQGYGYTF.

V and J are TRBV27 and TRBJ2-2; possibly TRBD2 for D (5 bases). The CDR3 runs 14 residues. The V end was cut by 6 bases, the J end by 5 bases, with 13 bases between. The germline V gene encodes CDR1 MNHEY and CDR2 SMNVEV (reference sequence). DNA for the CDR3: TGTGCCAGCAGGAATCCGGGCGGGACCGGGGAGCTGTTTTTT. Encoded protein: CASRNPGGTGELFF.

This clone was seen many times. The V and J genes are TRBV24-1 and TRBJ1-2; D not certain. Germline V gives CDR1 KGHDR, CDR2 SFDVKD. CDR3 size: 13 residues. V was cut by 3 bases and J by 1 base, with 5 bases left in between. The CDR3 DNA reads TGTGCCACCAGTGATCAGAATAACTATGGCTACACCTTC. Residues: CATSDQNNYGYTF.

The rearrangement joins TRBV10-3 to TRBJ1-6, with 9 bases identical to TRBD1. The germline V gene has CDR1 ENHRY and CDR2 SYGVKD. Losses at the gene ends were 6 bases for V and 8 bases for J; bases not matched to a gene: 5. The CDR3 is 14 amino acids. The CDR3 DNA reads TGTGCCATCAGATTGGGACAGGGTGATTCACCCCTCCACTTT. Translated, it gives CAIRLGQGDSPLHF.

This chain's CDR3 is CASSQDRDSGNTIYF. The DNA of the CDR3 is TGTGCCAGCAGCCAGGACCGAGACTCTGGAAACACCATATATTTT. The J gene is TRBJ1-3, the V gene TRBV5-5; unclear D gene. Trimming removed 4 bases from V and 0 bases from J, with 11 bases in between. Germline V lookup: CDR1 SGHKS, CDR2 YYEKEE (reference sequence). There are 15 residues in the CDR3.

V usage is TRBV29-1 and J usage is TRBJ1-5; the match to TRBD1 covers 8 bases. Germline loops: CDR1 SQVTM, CDR2 ANQGSEA. The CDR3 contains 12 residues. V shed 7 bases, J shed 6 bases, and the junction held 5 bases outside the gene matches. DNA for the CDR3: TGCAGCGCCAGGGGGCCGGGTCAGCCCCAGCATTTT. Translating it yields CSARGPGQPQHF. Supplemented by reference TRBV29-1 and TRBJ1-5, the full variable domain reads SAVISQKPSRDICQRGTSLTIQCQVDSQVTMMFWYRQQPGQSLTLIATANQGSEATYESGFVIDKFPISRPNLTFSTLTVSNMSPEDSSIYLCSARGPGQPQHFGDGTRLSIL.

The chain links TRBV6-1 to TRBJ2-3, with 8 nucleotides matching TRBD1. Germline trimming cut 0 bases from V and 1 base from J; bases unmatched to any gene: 9. This CDR3 has 18 amino acids. CDR1 and CDR2 (germline): MNHNS, SASEGT. In DNA form, the CDR3 reads TGTGCCAGCAGTGAAGCGGACAGGCCGGGACAGGGCACAGATACGCAGTATTTT. It codes for CASSEADRPGQGTDTQYF.

The CDR3 here is CASSLGGGYGYTF. As DNA, the CDR3 is TGTGCCAGCAGCTTAGGGGGAGGCTATGGCTACACCTTC. This chain uses TRBV11-2 with TRBJ1-2; no firm D call. Germline CDR1 SGHAT, CDR2 FQNNGV. This CDR3 comprises 13 residues. V shed 1 base and J shed 4 bases, with 7 bases lying between them.